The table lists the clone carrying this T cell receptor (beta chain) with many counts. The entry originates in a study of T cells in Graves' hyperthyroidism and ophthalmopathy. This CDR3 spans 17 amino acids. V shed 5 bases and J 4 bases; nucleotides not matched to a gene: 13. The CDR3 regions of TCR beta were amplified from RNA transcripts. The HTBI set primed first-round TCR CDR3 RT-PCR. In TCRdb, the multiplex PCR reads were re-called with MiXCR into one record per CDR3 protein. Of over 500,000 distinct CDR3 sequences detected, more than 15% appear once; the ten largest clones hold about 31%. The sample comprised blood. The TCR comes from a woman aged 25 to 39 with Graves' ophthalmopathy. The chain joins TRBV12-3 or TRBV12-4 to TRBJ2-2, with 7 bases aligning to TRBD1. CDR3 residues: CASSLRATGTATGELFF. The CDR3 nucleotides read TGTGCCAGCAGTCTTCGAGCAACCGGGACAGCCACCGGGGAGCTGTTTTTT.